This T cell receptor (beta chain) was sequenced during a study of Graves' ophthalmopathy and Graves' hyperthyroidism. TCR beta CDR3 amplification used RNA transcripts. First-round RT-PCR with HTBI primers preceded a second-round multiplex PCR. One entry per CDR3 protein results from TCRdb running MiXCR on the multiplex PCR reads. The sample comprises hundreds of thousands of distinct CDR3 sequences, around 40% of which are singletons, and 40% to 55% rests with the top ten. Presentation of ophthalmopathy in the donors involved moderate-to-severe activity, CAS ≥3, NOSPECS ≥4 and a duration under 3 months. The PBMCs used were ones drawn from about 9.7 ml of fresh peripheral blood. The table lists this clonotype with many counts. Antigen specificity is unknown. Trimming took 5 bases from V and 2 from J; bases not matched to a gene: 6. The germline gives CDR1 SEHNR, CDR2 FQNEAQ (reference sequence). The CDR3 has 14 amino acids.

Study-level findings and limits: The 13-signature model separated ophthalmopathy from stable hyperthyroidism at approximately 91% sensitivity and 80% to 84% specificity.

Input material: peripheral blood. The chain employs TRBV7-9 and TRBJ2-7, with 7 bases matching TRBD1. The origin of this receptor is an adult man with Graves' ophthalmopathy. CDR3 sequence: CASSDGTAAYEQYF. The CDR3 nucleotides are TGTGCCAGCAGCGACGGGACAGCCGCCTACGAGCAGTACTTC.